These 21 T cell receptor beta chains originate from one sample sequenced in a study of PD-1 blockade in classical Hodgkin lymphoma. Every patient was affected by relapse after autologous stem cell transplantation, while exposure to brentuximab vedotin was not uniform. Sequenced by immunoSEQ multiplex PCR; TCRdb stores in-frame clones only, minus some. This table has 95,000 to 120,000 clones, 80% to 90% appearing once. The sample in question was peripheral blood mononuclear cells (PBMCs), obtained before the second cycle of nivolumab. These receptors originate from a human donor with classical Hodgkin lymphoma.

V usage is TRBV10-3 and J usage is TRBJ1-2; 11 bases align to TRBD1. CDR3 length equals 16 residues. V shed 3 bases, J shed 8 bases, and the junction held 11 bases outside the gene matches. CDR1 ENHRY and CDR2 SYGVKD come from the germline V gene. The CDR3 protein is CAISDHPRTGGDGYTF. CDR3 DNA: TGTGCCATCAGTGACCACCCTAGGACAGGGGGCGACGGCTACACCTTC.

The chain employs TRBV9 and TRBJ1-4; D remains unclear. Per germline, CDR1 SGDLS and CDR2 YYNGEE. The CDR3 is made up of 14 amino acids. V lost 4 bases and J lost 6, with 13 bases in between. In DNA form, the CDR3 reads TGTGCCAGCAGCTTCGGGCAGCGCGATGAAAAACTGTTTTTT. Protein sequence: CASSFGQRDEKLFF.

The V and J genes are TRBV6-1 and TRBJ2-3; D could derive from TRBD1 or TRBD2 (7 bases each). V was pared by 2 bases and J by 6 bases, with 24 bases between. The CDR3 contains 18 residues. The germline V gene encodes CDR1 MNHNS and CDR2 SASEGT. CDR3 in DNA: TGTGCCAGCAGTGAAACCCTAGCGGTCAAGCCAGGGGGGGATACGCAGTATTTT. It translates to CASSETLAVKPGGDTQYF.

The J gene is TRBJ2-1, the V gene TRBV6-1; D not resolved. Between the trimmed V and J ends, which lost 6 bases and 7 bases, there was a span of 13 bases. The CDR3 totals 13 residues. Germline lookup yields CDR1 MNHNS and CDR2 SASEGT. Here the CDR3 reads CASSLIEKNEQFF. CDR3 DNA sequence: TGTGCCAGCAGCCTAATTGAGAAGAATGAGCAGTTCTTC.

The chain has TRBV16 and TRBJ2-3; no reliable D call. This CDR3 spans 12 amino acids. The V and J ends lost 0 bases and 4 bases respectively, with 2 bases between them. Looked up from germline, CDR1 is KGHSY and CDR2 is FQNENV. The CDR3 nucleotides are TGTGCCAGCAGCCAATCGCCAGATACGCAGTATTTT. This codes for CASSQSPDTQYF.

CDR3 sequence: CAGMGAYQPQHF. CDR3 DNA: TGTGCCGGAATGGGGGCGTATCAGCCCCAGCATTTT. The V gene is TRBV5-6, the J gene TRBJ1-5; D perhaps matches TRBD1 (6 bases). The CDR3 loop spans 12 amino acids. With 10 bases removed from V and 5 bases from J, the gap between germline ends came to 13 bases. Germline V gene sequence: CDR1 SGHDT, CDR2 YYEEEE.

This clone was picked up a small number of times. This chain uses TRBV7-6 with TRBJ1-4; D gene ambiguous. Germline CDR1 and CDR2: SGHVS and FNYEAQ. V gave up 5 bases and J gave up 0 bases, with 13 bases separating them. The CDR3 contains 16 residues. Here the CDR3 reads CASSPAPATTNEKLFF. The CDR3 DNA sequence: TGTGCCAGCAGCCCTGCGCCTGCCACAACTAATGAAAAACTGTTTTTT.

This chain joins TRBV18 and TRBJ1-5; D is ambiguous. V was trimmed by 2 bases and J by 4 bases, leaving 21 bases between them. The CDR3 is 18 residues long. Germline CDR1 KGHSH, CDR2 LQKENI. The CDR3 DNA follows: TGTGCCAGCTCACCAGTAGGGCAAACCTTAGCGGGGAATCAGCCCCAGCATTTT. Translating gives CASSPVGQTLAGNQPQHF.

The CDR3 bases are TGTGCCATCAGTGAGTCAAGCGGGAGGGGGTACAATGAGCAGTTCTTC. It specifies CAISESSGRGYNEQFF. This chain links TRBV10-3 with TRBJ2-1, with TRBD2 matching over 10 bases. The CDR3 consists of 16 residues. The junction had 3 bases not matched to a gene; V was cut back by 0 bases and J by 4 bases. Germline V gene sequence: CDR1 ENHRY, CDR2 SYGVKD.

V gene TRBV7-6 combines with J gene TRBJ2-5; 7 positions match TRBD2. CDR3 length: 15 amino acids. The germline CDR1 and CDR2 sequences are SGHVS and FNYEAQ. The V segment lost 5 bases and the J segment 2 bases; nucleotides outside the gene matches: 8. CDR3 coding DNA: TGTGCCAGCAGCGGAAATTGGGGGGGGCAAGAGACCCAGTACTTC. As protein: CASSGNWGGQETQYF. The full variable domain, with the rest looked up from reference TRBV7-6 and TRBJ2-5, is GAGVSQSPRYKVTKRGQDVALRCDPISGHVSLYWYRQALGQGPEFLTYFNYEAQQDKSGLPNDRFSAERPEGSISTLTIQRTEQRDSAMYRCASSGNWGGQETQYFGPGTRLLVL.

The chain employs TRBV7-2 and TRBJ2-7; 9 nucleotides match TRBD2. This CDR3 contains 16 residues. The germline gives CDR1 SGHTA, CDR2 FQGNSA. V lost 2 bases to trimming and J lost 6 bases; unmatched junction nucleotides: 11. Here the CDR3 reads CASSLQLAGGPSEQYF. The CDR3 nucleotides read TGTGCCAGCAGCTTACAACTAGCGGGTGGGCCGAGCGAGCAGTACTTC. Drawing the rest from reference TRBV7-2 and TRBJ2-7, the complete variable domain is GAGVSQSPSNKVTEKGKDVELRCDPISGHTALYWYRQSLGQGLEFLIYFQGNSAPDKSGLPSDRFSAERTGGSVSTLTIQRTQQEDSAVYLCASSLQLAGGPSEQYFGPGTRLTVT.

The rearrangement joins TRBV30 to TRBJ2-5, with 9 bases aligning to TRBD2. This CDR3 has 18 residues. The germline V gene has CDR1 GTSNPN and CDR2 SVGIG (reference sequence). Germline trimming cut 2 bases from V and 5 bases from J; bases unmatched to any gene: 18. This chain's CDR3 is CAWSTSLGLAGVVETQYF. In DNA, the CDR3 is TGTGCCTGGAGTACCTCTTTGGGTTTAGCGGGAGTAGTGGAGACCCAGTACTTC. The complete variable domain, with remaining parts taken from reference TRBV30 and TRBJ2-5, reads SQTIHQWPATLVQPVGSPLSLECTVEGTSNPNLYWYRQAAGRGLQLLFYSVGIGQISSEVPQNLSASRPQDRQFILSSKKLLLSDSGFYLCAWSTSLGLAGVVETQYFGPGTRLLVL.

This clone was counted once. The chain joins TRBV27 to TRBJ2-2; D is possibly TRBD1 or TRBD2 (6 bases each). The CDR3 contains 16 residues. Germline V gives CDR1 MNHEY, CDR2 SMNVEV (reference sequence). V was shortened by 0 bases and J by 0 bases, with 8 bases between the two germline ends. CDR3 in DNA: TGTGCCAGCAGTTTATCAGGGGGGCCGAACACCGGGGAGCTGTTTTTT. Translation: CASSLSGGPNTGELFF.

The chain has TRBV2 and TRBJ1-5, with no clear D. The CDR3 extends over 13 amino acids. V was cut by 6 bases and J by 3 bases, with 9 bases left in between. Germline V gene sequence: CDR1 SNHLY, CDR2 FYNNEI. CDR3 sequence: CASREINNQPQHF. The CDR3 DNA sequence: TGTGCCAGCAGGGAGATTAACAATCAGCCCCAGCATTTT.

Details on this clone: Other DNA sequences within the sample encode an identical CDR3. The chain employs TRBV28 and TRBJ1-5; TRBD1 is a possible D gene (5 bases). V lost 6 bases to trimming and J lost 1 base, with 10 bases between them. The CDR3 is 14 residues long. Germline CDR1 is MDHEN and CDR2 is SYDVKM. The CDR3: CASSQGGSNQPQHF. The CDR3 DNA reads TGTGCCAGCAGCCAGGGTGGAAGCAATCAGCCCCAGCATTTT. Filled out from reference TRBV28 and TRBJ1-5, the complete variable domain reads DVKVTQSSRYLVKRTGEKVFLECVQDMDHENMFWYRQDPGLGLRLIYFSYDVKMKEKGDIPEGYSVSREKKERFSLILESASTNQTSMYLCASSQGGSNQPQHFGDGTRLSIL.

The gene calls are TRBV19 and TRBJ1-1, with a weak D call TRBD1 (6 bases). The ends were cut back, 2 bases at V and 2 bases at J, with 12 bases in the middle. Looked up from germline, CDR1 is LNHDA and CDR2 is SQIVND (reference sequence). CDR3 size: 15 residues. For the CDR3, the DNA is TGTGCCAGTAGTATATCCGTCAGGGGAAACACTGAAGCTTTCTTT. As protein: CASSISVRGNTEAFF.

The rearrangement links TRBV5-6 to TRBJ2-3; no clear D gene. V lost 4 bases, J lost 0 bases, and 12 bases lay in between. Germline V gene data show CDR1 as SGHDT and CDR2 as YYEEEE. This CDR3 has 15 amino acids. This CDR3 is CASSLKLTSTDTQYF. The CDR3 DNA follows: TGTGCCAGCAGCCTAAAGCTTACTAGCACAGATACGCAGTATTTT.

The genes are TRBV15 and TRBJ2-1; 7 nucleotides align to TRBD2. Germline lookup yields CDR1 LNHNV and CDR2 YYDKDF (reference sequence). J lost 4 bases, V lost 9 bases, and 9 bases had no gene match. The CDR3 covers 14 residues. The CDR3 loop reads CATKPAGPYNEQFF. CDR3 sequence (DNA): TGTGCCACTAAACCAGCGGGGCCTTACAATGAGCAGTTCTTC.

The CDR3 loop is CATSTGLSNQPQHF. CDR3 sequence (DNA): TGTGCCACCTCGACAGGGCTGAGCAATCAGCCCCAGCATTTT. This sequence joins TRBV10-3 and TRBJ1-5; 7 nucleotides line up with TRBD1. The CDR3 runs 14 residues. Germline V gene sequence: CDR1 ENHRY, CDR2 SYGVKD. J was trimmed by 1 base and V by 10 bases; bases with no gene match: 7.

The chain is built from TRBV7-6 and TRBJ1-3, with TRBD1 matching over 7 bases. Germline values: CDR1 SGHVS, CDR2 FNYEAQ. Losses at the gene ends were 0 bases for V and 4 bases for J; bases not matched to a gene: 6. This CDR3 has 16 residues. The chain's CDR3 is CASSLATGKVGNTIYF. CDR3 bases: TGTGCCAGCAGCTTAGCGACAGGGAAAGTGGGAAACACCATATATTTT.

The DNA of the CDR3 is TGTGCCTGGAGTGTACTGACAGGGGGCTACAATGAGCAGTTCTTC. Encoded protein: CAWSVLTGGYNEQFF. This rearrangement joins TRBV30 to TRBJ2-1; the match to TRBD1 covers 9 bases. The CDR3 is 15 residues long. Trimming took 0 bases from V and 3 from J; bases not matched to a gene: 3. Germline loops: CDR1 GTSNPN, CDR2 SVGIG (reference sequence).